The 30 T cell receptor beta chains reported below all come from one sample, sequenced in a study of blood T cell repertoires in COVID-19. Profiling relied on immunoSEQ multiplex PCR, and the TCRdb table lists in-frame clones only, not all of them. The sample holds about 83,000 clones, around 87% seen once. Sequencing input: peripheral blood. The receptors originated from a woman aged 45 to 65 with active or convalescent COVID-19.

The genes are TRBV2 and TRBJ1-4; 7 nucleotides agree with TRBD1. The CDR3 totals 14 residues. Germline CDR1 reads SNHLY; CDR2 reads FYNNEI. Trimming at V came to 7 bases and at J to 5 bases, leaving 7 bases not matched to a gene. Written as DNA, the CDR3 is TGTGCCAGCAAACCCGGGACAGCGAATGAAAAACTGTTTTTT. It codes for CASKPGTANEKLFF. Using reference TRBV2 and TRBJ1-4 for the parts outside the CDR3, the full variable domain is EPEVTQTPSHQVTQMGQEVILRCVPISNHLYFYWYRQILGQKVEFLVSFYNNEISEKSEIFDDQFSVERPDGSNFTLKIRSTKLEDSAMYFCASKPGTANEKLFFGSGTQLSVL.

V is TRBV18 and J is TRBJ2-2; 13 bases are a match to TRBD2. Germline assignment: CDR1 KGHSH and CDR2 LQKENI. The CDR3 length is 17 residues. Trimming at V came to 6 bases and at J to 2 bases, leaving 6 bases not matched to a gene. The CDR3 DNA reads TGTGCCAGCTCGGCGACTAGCGGGGGGACAAACACCGGGGAGCTGTTTTTT. This gives the protein CASSATSGGTNTGELFF.

This rearrangement joins TRBV2 to TRBJ2-2; 7 bases match TRBD1. The V and J ends lost 7 bases and 6 bases, in that order; junction bases with no gene match: 14. The CDR3 length is 16 residues. Germline V lookup: CDR1 SNHLY, CDR2 FYNNEI. CDR3 loop: CASTVGSLQGAGELFF. CDR3 coding DNA: TGTGCCAGCACCGTAGGCTCCCTCCAGGGGGCCGGGGAGCTGTTTTTT.

Regarding this clone: Distinct nucleotide sequences in the sample also encode this CDR3. The gene calls are TRBV7-3 and TRBJ2-1; TRBD1 matches at 9 bases. There are 15 residues in the CDR3. Germline assignment: CDR1 SGHTA and CDR2 FQGTGA. Unmatched junction bases numbered 2, after V lost 2 bases and J lost 3 bases. DNA for the CDR3: TGTGCCAGCAGCTTAGGACAGGGGATCTACAATGAGCAGTTCTTC. It translates to CASSLGQGIYNEQFF.

The chain recombines TRBV7-2 with TRBJ2-2, with TRBD2 identical over 10 bases. CDR3 size: 18 residues. CDR1 is SGHTA, CDR2 FQGNSA, per germline. V gave up 3 bases and J gave up 2 bases; unmatched junction bases: 9. In DNA, the CDR3 is TGTGCCAGCAGCTTCTCAATAGCGGGGGGCCTTAACACCGGGGAGCTGTTTTTT. This translates into CASSFSIAGGLNTGELFF.

The chain uses TRBV7-2 and TRBJ1-5; 9 nucleotides agree with TRBD1. CDR1 is SGHTA, CDR2 FQGNSA, per germline. V was clipped by 2 bases and J by 7 bases; unmatched bases: 6. The CDR3 contains 15 residues. CDR3 loop: CASSLTGTGRQPQHF. Written as DNA, the CDR3 is TGTGCCAGCAGCTTAACCGGGACAGGGAGGCAGCCCCAGCATTTT. Looking up the rest from reference TRBV7-2 and TRBJ1-5 gives the full variable domain: GAGVSQSPSNKVTEKGKDVELRCDPISGHTALYWYRQSLGQGLEFLIYFQGNSAPDKSGLPSDRFSAERTGGSVSTLTIQRTQQEDSAVYLCASSLTGTGRQPQHFGDGTRLSIL.

The chain couples TRBV7-3 to TRBJ2-1; D unclear. This CDR3 comprises 16 residues. CDR1 and CDR2 (germline): SGHTA, FQGTGA. The V end was cut by 0 bases, the J end by 0 bases, with 9 bases between. CDR3 in DNA: TGTGCCAGCAGCTTAACGGTCACAAGCTCCTACAATGAGCAGTTCTTC. Amino acids: CASSLTVTSSYNEQFF.

This clone has only a few counts. The chain has TRBV13 and TRBJ1-1; 8 nucleotides align to TRBD1. Losses at the gene ends were 5 bases for V and 4 bases for J; bases not matched to a gene: 15. CDR3 size: 17 residues. The germline gives CDR1 PRHDT, CDR2 FYEKMQ (reference sequence). The CDR3 reads CASSRSGQDWTGTEAFF. Written as DNA, the CDR3 is TGTGCCAGCAGCCGCTCGGGACAGGACTGGACGGGCACTGAAGCTTTCTTT.

The gene calls are TRBV19 and TRBJ2-5; 13 nucleotides line up with TRBD2. This CDR3 has 15 residues. Trimming at V came to 7 bases and at J to 5 bases, leaving 7 bases not matched to a gene. Germline V gene sequence: CDR1 LNHDA, CDR2 SQIVND (reference sequence). The DNA of the CDR3 is TGTGCCAGTACTGGGACTAGCGGGGCCGGCGAGACCCAGTACTTC. Protein product: CASTGTSGAGETQYF.

The chain uses TRBV4-2 and TRBJ1-1; 7 bases are shared with TRBD1. Germline V CDR1 and CDR2: LGHNA, YNFKEQ. CDR3 length equals 15 residues. The V gene end was trimmed by 1 base and the J gene end by 1 base; junction bases not matched to a gene: 3. CDR3 residues: CASSQAKGANTEAFF. The CDR3 DNA reads as TGTGCCAGCAGCCAAGCAAAGGGGGCGAACACTGAAGCTTTCTTT.

V is TRBV29-1 and J is TRBJ1-3; D perhaps matches TRBD1 (5 bases). Germline V CDR1 and CDR2: SQVTM, ANQGSEA. V was clipped by 3 bases and J by 4 bases, with 7 bases between them. There are 12 residues in the CDR3. CDR3 sequence (DNA): TGCAGCGTTGACCCAGGGGGAAACACCATATATTTT. It yields the protein CSVDPGGNTIYF.

The V call is TRBV6-5, the J call TRBJ1-1, with D tentatively TRBD1 (6 bases). V lost 3 bases and J lost 10, with 18 bases in between. There are 14 residues in the CDR3. Looked up from germline, CDR1 is MNHEY and CDR2 is SVGAGI. The CDR3 sequence is CASSYSPLGAGAFF. The CDR3 DNA reads as TGTGCCAGCAGTTATTCCCCTCTGGGGGCGGGAGCTTTCTTT.

The J gene is TRBJ1-1, the V gene TRBV10-2, with 11 bases matching TRBD1. V lost 8 bases and J lost 4; bases outside the gene matches: 3. Germline V gene sequence: CDR1 WSHSY, CDR2 SAAADI. The CDR3 consists of 13 residues. The CDR3 spells CASGQGAITEAFF. Here the CDR3 DNA reads TGCGCCAGCGGACAGGGGGCGATCACTGAAGCTTTCTTT.

V usage is TRBV6-5 and J usage is TRBJ1-2; weak D call: TRBD1 (6 bases). Between the trimmed V and J ends, which lost 5 bases and 9 bases, there was a span of 16 bases. The CDR3 is 13 amino acids. Germline V gene lookup returns CDR1 MNHEY and CDR2 SVGAGI. CDR3 amino acids: CASSPTGWWSYTF. CDR3 in DNA: TGTGCCAGCAGTCCGACAGGTTGGTGGAGCTACACCTTC.

The genes are TRBV19 and TRBJ2-5, with D perhaps matching TRBD2 (7 bases). Germline V lookup: CDR1 LNHDA, CDR2 SQIVND (reference sequence). Deletions cut 7 bases from V and 1 base from J, with 19 bases between. The CDR3 length is 16 residues. CDR3 bases: TGTGCCAGTAAAGGGGGGGCTCAGTGGCGCCAAGAGACCCAGTACTTC. As protein: CASKGGAQWRQETQYF.

This clone appeared a few times. The rearrangement joins TRBV4-3 to TRBJ2-7; 9 nucleotides match TRBD1. The V segment lost 5 bases and the J segment 1 base; nucleotides outside the gene matches: 3. CDR1 and CDR2 (germline): LGHNA, YSLEER. This CDR3 spans 14 amino acids. The CDR3 nucleotides are TGCGCCAGCAGCGCAGGACAGGGGTCCTACGAGCAGTACTTC. Translation gives CASSAGQGSYEQYF.

This chain joins TRBV3-1 (or the pseudogene TRBV3-2) and TRBJ2-7, with 10 bases lining up with TRBD2. CDR1 is LGHDT and CDR2 is YNNKEL in the germline V gene (reference sequence). This CDR3 is built from 17 residues. Losses at the gene ends were 3 bases for V and 5 bases for J; bases not matched to a gene: 13. The CDR3 DNA sequence: TGTGCCAGCAGCCAGGATCCGACCGCTAGCGGGGGCCACGAGCAGTACTTC. Translating it yields CASSQDPTASGGHEQYF.

The chain has TRBV7-9 and TRBJ1-4, with D possibly being TRBD1 (5 bases). The germline V gene encodes CDR1 SEHNR and CDR2 FQNEAQ (reference sequence). CDR3 length equals 18 residues. Trimming left V 3 bases short and J 0 bases short, with 17 bases between. CDR3 DNA: TGTGCCAGCAGCTTCCTCGGGCAGGGAGGCGCAACTAATGAAAAACTGTTTTTT. It yields the protein CASSFLGQGGATNEKLFF.

V usage is TRBV4-3 and J usage is TRBJ2-2, with a possible D match to TRBD1 (5 bases). This CDR3 has 13 residues. Trimming took off 6 bases at V and 2 bases at J, with 7 bases between the two ends. CDR1 is LGHNA and CDR2 is YSLEER in the germline V gene. The CDR3 bases are TGCGCCAGCAGGACAGACAACACCGGGGAGCTGTTTTTT. Residues: CASRTDNTGELFF.

The chain is built from TRBV18 and TRBJ2-7, with 9 nucleotides matching TRBD1. Germline CDR1 KGHSH, CDR2 LQKENI. J lost 0 bases, V lost 1 base, and 10 bases had no gene match. The CDR3 has 18 amino acids. The CDR3 region has the DNA TGTGCCAGCTCACCACGGGACAGGGCAACTATTCCCTCCTACGAGCAGTACTTC. The encoded protein is CASSPRDRATIPSYEQYF.

CDR3 bases: TGTGCCAGTAGTATAGGGCGACTAGATACGCAGTATTTT. Translated, it gives CASSIGRLDTQYF. The genes are TRBV19 and TRBJ2-3; D not certain. Germline CDR1 reads LNHDA; CDR2 reads SQIVND (reference sequence). Trimming cost V 1 base and J 5 bases, with 7 bases left between them. This CDR3 has 13 amino acids.

V gene TRBV27 combines with J gene TRBJ1-1; D gene unclear. Germline CDR1 and CDR2: MNHEY and SMNVEV (reference sequence). The ends were cut back, 7 bases at V and 2 bases at J, with 14 bases in the middle. CDR3 length: 14 amino acids. CDR3 bases: TGTGCCAGCACCCCGGGTGGGTCCAACACTGAAGCTTTCTTT. Encoded protein: CASTPGGSNTEAFF.

V and J are TRBV19 and TRBJ2-6; 8 bases are a match to TRBD1. Germline CDR1 is LNHDA and CDR2 is SQIVND (reference sequence). V was pared by 5 bases and J by 3 bases, with 3 bases of the junction left unmatched. This CDR3 has 15 amino acids. CDR3 residues: CASSLTGVGANVLTF. CDR3 bases: TGTGCCAGTAGTCTGACAGGGGTTGGGGCCAACGTCCTGACTTTC.

The J gene is TRBJ2-2, the V gene TRBV5-6, with D tentatively TRBD2 (5 bases). Looked up from germline, CDR1 is SGHDT and CDR2 is YYEEEE. The CDR3 consists of 18 residues. The V gene lost 0 bases and the J gene lost 4 bases, with 19 bases spanning the gap. The CDR3 nucleotides read TGTGCCAGCAGCTTGGTAGTAGGTAGAGGGATCAGCACCGGGGAGCTGTTTTTT. This codes for CASSLVVGRGISTGELFF.

The chain couples TRBV4-3 to TRBJ2-2; the D gene is possibly TRBD2 (7 bases). Germline V gene data show CDR1 as LGHNA and CDR2 as YSLEER. The CDR3 extends over 15 amino acids. Trimming stripped 0 bases from V and 3 bases from J, with 8 bases between. The CDR3 loop reads CASSQERGHTGELFF. The CDR3 DNA reads TGCGCCAGCAGCCAAGAGCGGGGGCACACCGGGGAGCTGTTTTTT.

This clone was counted between two and nine times. This chain uses TRBV7-6 with TRBJ2-1; 10 bases match TRBD2. The CDR3 extends over 15 amino acids. J gave up 9 bases and V 1 base, and 6 bases lay outside the gene matches. Germline V CDR1 and CDR2: SGHVS, FNYEAQ. CDR3 coding DNA: TGTGCCAGCAGCTTAGTTGCTAGCGGGGGCGGTGAGCAGTTCTTC. Translated: CASSLVASGGGEQFF. Full variable domain (missing parts from reference TRBV7-6 and TRBJ2-1): GAGVSQSPRYKVTKRGQDVALRCDPISGHVSLYWYRQALGQGPEFLTYFNYEAQQDKSGLPNDRFSAERPEGSISTLTIQRTEQRDSAMYRCASSLVASGGGEQFFGPGTRLTVL.

The V and J genes are TRBV4-1 and TRBJ1-6; weak D call: TRBD1 (6 bases). This CDR3 contains 16 residues. V lost 2 bases and J lost 6, with 14 bases in between. CDR1 is MGHRA and CDR2 is YSYEKL in the germline V gene. CDR3 nucleotide sequence: TGCGCCAGCAGCCAACTACAGGGAATAACTAATTCACCCCTCCACTTT. It specifies CASSQLQGITNSPLHF.

Comment on this clone: The sample contains more than one DNA sequence encoding this CDR3. This rearrangement joins TRBV7-9 to TRBJ1-1; no definite D call. The CDR3 runs to 13 residues. CDR1 and CDR2 (germline): SEHNR, FQNEAQ (reference sequence). Trimming cost V 5 bases and J 1 base, with 8 bases left between them. CDR3 in amino acids: CASSRDSNTEAFF. In nucleotides, the CDR3 is TGTGCCAGCAGCCGAGACTCGAACACTGAAGCTTTCTTT.

This chain uses TRBV19 with TRBJ2-6, with TRBD2 identical over 8 bases. Germline CDR1 is LNHDA and CDR2 is SQIVND (reference sequence). V was pared by 5 bases and J by 1 base, with 7 bases of the junction left unmatched. The CDR3 covers 17 residues. The CDR3 reads CASSPREGGSGANVLTF. CDR3 nucleotides: TGTGCCAGTAGTCCCCGGGAGGGCGGATCTGGGGCCAACGTCCTGACTTTC.

The gene calls are TRBV11-1 and TRBJ1-1; no clear D gene. Between the trimmed V and J ends, which lost 5 bases and 6 bases, there was a span of 10 bases. The germline V gene encodes CDR1 SGHAT and CDR2 FQDESV (reference sequence). This CDR3 comprises 12 residues. CDR3 in amino acids: CASSLLWSEAFF. For the CDR3, the DNA is TGTGCCAGCAGCCTACTCTGGTCTGAAGCTTTCTTT. Using reference TRBV11-1 and TRBJ1-1 for the parts outside the CDR3, the full variable domain is EAEVAQSPRYKITEKSQAVAFWCDPISGHATLYWYRQILGQGPELLVQFQDESVVDDSQLPKDRFSAERLKGVDSTLKIQPAELGDSAMYLCASSLLWSEAFFGQGTRLTVV.